A selection of T cell receptor beta chains follows, all from one sample in a study of T cells in Graves' hyperthyroidism and ophthalmopathy. TCRdb itself ran the multiplex PCR reads through MiXCR, one entry per CDR3 protein. The sample holds around 660,000 distinct CDR3 sequences, nearly 45% seen once. The sample consisted of peripheral blood or thyroid tissue (not recorded which). All receptors derive from an adult man with Graves' disease, either hyperthyroidism or ophthalmopathy (not recorded which). The CDR3 runs from the conserved cysteine through the conserved F or W. Fields, in order: D gene, V gene, J gene, clone size, CDR3 protein, CDR3 DNA. The D gene is left open where the match is weak. Size is stated for part of the rows, as once, few or many counts, or as a class when the clone is expanded.

d_call: TRBD1; v_call: TRBV2; j_call: TRBJ1-1; clone_size: -; cdr3_aa: CASRRDSNTEAFF; cdr3_nt: TGTGCCAGCAGACGGGACAGTAACACTGAAGCTTTCTTT
d_call: -; v_call: TRBV29-1; j_call: TRBJ1-6; clone_size: -; cdr3_aa: CSAPLGATLHF; cdr3_nt: TGCAGCGCCCCCCTCGGGGCCACCCTCCACTTT
d_call: TRBD2; v_call: TRBV6-5; j_call: TRBJ2-5; clone_size: many; cdr3_aa: CASRDTSGVETQYF; cdr3_nt: TGTGCCAGCAGAGACACTAGCGGGGTTGAGACCCAGTACTTC
d_call: TRBD1; v_call: TRBV29-1; j_call: TRBJ1-6; clone_size: many; cdr3_aa: CSVKRGGEDSPLHF; cdr3_nt: TGCAGCGTTAAGAGAGGGGGCGAGGATTCACCCCTCCACTTT
d_call: -; v_call: TRBV12-3/TRBV12-4; j_call: TRBJ2-5; clone_size: few; cdr3_aa: CASSRFQETQYF; cdr3_nt: TGTGCCAGCAGCCGCTTTCAAGAGACCCAGTACTTC
d_call: -; v_call: TRBV7-9; j_call: TRBJ1-6; clone_size: few; cdr3_aa: CASSYGTQSSYNSPLHF; cdr3_nt: TGTGCCAGCAGCTACGGGACACAGAGCTCCTATAATTCACCCCTCCACTTT
d_call: -; v_call: TRBV2; j_call: TRBJ2-2; clone_size: -; cdr3_aa: CASSRGELFF; cdr3_nt: TGTGCCAGCAGTCGCGGGGAGCTGTTTTTT
d_call: TRBD1; v_call: TRBV7-3; j_call: TRBJ2-6; clone_size: -; cdr3_aa: CASSSRTGGSAGANVLTF; cdr3_nt: TGTGCCAGCAGCTCGAGGACAGGGGGTTCTGCTGGGGCCAACGTCCTGACTTTC
d_call: TRBD1; v_call: TRBV2; j_call: TRBJ2-5; clone_size: many; cdr3_aa: CASKRQGQETQYF; cdr3_nt: TGTGCCAGCAAGAGACAGGGCCAAGAGACCCAGTACTTC
d_call: -; v_call: TRBV7-8; j_call: TRBJ1-2; clone_size: once; cdr3_aa: CASSIGTAYCYTF; cdr3_nt: TGTGCCAGCAGCATCGGGACTGCCTATTGCTACACCTTC
d_call: -; v_call: TRBV7-9; j_call: TRBJ1-6; clone_size: many; cdr3_aa: CASSWGQGNSPLHF; cdr3_nt: TGTGCCAGCAGCTGGGGGCAGGGGAATTCACCCCTCCACTTT
d_call: -; v_call: TRBV6-5; j_call: TRBJ1-2; clone_size: -; cdr3_aa: CASIPTGNYGYTF; cdr3_nt: TGTGCCAGCATTCCTACAGGGAACTATGGCTACACCTTC
d_call: -; v_call: TRBV29-1; j_call: TRBJ1-2; clone_size: -; cdr3_aa: CSLAVDNYGYTF; cdr3_nt: TGCAGCTTAGCGGTCGATAACTATGGCTACACCTTC
d_call: TRBD1; v_call: TRBV12-3/TRBV12-4; j_call: TRBJ1-2; clone_size: many; cdr3_aa: CASSPGQDGYTF; cdr3_nt: TGTGCCAGCAGTCCGGGACAGGATGGCTACACCTTC
d_call: -; v_call: TRBV20-1; j_call: TRBJ2-1; clone_size: -; cdr3_aa: CSARDERGEPAYNEQFF; cdr3_nt: TGCAGTGCTAGAGATGAAAGGGGGGAGCCCGCCTACAATGAGCAGTTCTTC
d_call: -; v_call: TRBV6-5; j_call: TRBJ1-2; clone_size: few; cdr3_aa: CASTPGPEDYGYTF; cdr3_nt: TGTGCCAGCACCCCGGGTCCAGAGGACTATGGCTACACCTTC
d_call: -; v_call: TRBV10-3; j_call: TRBJ2-7; clone_size: -; cdr3_aa: CAIRAMRGDEQYF; cdr3_nt: TGTGCCATCAGGGCGATGAGGGGAGACGAGCAGTACTTC
d_call: -; v_call: TRBV6-5; j_call: TRBJ1-1; clone_size: -; cdr3_aa: CASSLSTGTEAFF; cdr3_nt: TGTGCCAGCAGTTTATCGACGGGCACTGAAGCTTTCTTT
d_call: TRBD1; v_call: TRBV14; j_call: TRBJ1-5; clone_size: -; cdr3_aa: CASSQGQADQPQHF; cdr3_nt: TGTGCCAGCAGCCAGGGACAGGCGGATCAGCCCCAGCATTTT
d_call: -; v_call: TRBV7-8; j_call: TRBJ2-7; clone_size: -; cdr3_aa: CASGMSSYEQYF; cdr3_nt: TGTGCCAGCGGGATGAGCTCCTACGAGCAGTACTTC
d_call: TRBD1; v_call: TRBV15; j_call: TRBJ1-2; clone_size: -; cdr3_aa: CATSLTGGDGYGYTF; cdr3_nt: TGTGCCACCAGCCTGACAGGGGGCGATGGCTATGGCTACACCTTC
d_call: -; v_call: TRBV7-9; j_call: TRBJ1-3; clone_size: -; cdr3_aa: CASSLAGTVGNTIYF; cdr3_nt: TGTGCCAGCAGCTTAGCCGGGACTGTTGGAAACACCATATATTTT
d_call: -; v_call: TRBV10-3; j_call: TRBJ1-6; clone_size: few; cdr3_aa: CASSRMVASLNSPLHF; cdr3_nt: TGTGCCAGCAGCCGGATGGTGGCATCACTAAATTCACCCCTCCACTTT
d_call: -; v_call: TRBV19; j_call: TRBJ2-6; clone_size: -; cdr3_aa: CASSTQGLSGANVLTF; cdr3_nt: TGTGCCAGTAGTACACAGGGCCTCTCTGGGGCCAACGTCCTGACTTTC
d_call: -; v_call: TRBV9; j_call: TRBJ2-5; clone_size: many; cdr3_aa: CASSGPGLQETQYF; cdr3_nt: TGTGCCAGCAGCGGGCCGGGGCTCCAAGAGACCCAGTACTTC
d_call: -; v_call: TRBV9; j_call: TRBJ1-6; clone_size: -; cdr3_aa: CASSGGLAGNSPLHF; cdr3_nt: TGTGCCAGCAGCGGGGGACTAGCGGGGAATTCACCCCTCCACTTT
d_call: -; v_call: TRBV7-8; j_call: TRBJ1-1; clone_size: -; cdr3_aa: CASSQDPTDETFF; cdr3_nt: TGTGCCAGCAGCCAAGATCCGACAGATGAAACTTTCTTT
d_call: -; v_call: TRBV6-1; j_call: TRBJ2-5; clone_size: -; cdr3_aa: CASSARRTETQYF; cdr3_nt: TGTGCCAGCAGTGCTAGGCGGACAGAGACCCAGTACTTC
d_call: -; v_call: TRBV9; j_call: TRBJ1-1; clone_size: few; cdr3_aa: CASSGPQDTEAFF; cdr3_nt: TGTGCCAGCAGCGGGCCCCAGGACACTGAAGCTTTCTTT
d_call: -; v_call: TRBV2; j_call: TRBJ1-5; clone_size: -; cdr3_aa: CASSASKGRNQPQHF; cdr3_nt: TGTGCCAGCAGTGCTAGTAAGGGACGCAATCAGCCCCAGCATTTT
d_call: -; v_call: TRBV2; j_call: TRBJ1-5; clone_size: many; cdr3_aa: CASHREINQPQHF; cdr3_nt: TGTGCCAGTCACAGGGAAATCAATCAGCCCCAGCATTTT
d_call: -; v_call: TRBV12-3/TRBV12-4; j_call: TRBJ1-6; clone_size: once; cdr3_aa: CASSLVPHLNSPLHF; cdr3_nt: TGTGCCAGCAGCTTAGTCCCGCACCTGAATTCACCCCTCCACTTT
d_call: TRBD2; v_call: TRBV7-9; j_call: TRBJ2-7; clone_size: -; cdr3_aa: CASSWGLAGGLSYEQYF; cdr3_nt: TGTGCCAGCAGCTGGGGACTAGCGGGGGGTCTATCCTACGAGCAGTACTTC
d_call: TRBD2; v_call: TRBV7-2; j_call: TRBJ2-7; clone_size: many; cdr3_aa: CASSFLSGPPYEQYF; cdr3_nt: TGTGCCAGCAGCTTCCTTAGCGGGCCGCCCTACGAGCAGTACTTC
d_call: -; v_call: TRBV12-3/TRBV12-4; j_call: TRBJ1-2; clone_size: -; cdr3_aa: CASSFVAGRGTF; cdr3_nt: TGTGCCAGCAGTTTCGTGGCCGGCCGCGGCACCTTC
d_call: -; v_call: TRBV29-1; j_call: TRBJ1-2; clone_size: many; cdr3_aa: CSVERELIDYGYTF; cdr3_nt: TGCAGCGTTGAGAGAGAATTAATCGACTATGGCTACACCTTC
d_call: TRBD1; v_call: TRBV2; j_call: TRBJ1-2; clone_size: many; cdr3_aa: CASRDRGSGYTF; cdr3_nt: TGTGCCAGCAGGGACAGGGGAAGCGGCTACACCTTC
d_call: TRBD2; v_call: TRBV25-1; j_call: TRBJ2-7; clone_size: many; cdr3_aa: CASSTSVEQYF; cdr3_nt: TGTGCCAGCAGCACTAGCGTCGAGCAGTACTTC
d_call: TRBD1; v_call: TRBV9; j_call: TRBJ2-7; clone_size: -; cdr3_aa: CASSVGDSASYEQYF; cdr3_nt: TGTGCCAGCAGCGTAGGGGACAGTGCCTCCTACGAGCAGTACTTC
d_call: -; v_call: TRBV6-5; j_call: TRBJ1-2; clone_size: -; cdr3_aa: CASSASGGPLYGYTF; cdr3_nt: TGTGCCAGCAGTGCCTCTGGGGGACCCCTCTATGGCTACACCTTC
d_call: TRBD2; v_call: TRBV5-4; j_call: TRBJ2-5; clone_size: -; cdr3_aa: CASRKRGGLGETQYF; cdr3_nt: TGTGCCAGCAGAAAGCGGGGGGGCCTTGGGGAGACCCAGTACTTC
d_call: -; v_call: TRBV7-6; j_call: TRBJ2-2; clone_size: few; cdr3_aa: CASSFQGGDTGELFF; cdr3_nt: TGTGCTAGCAGCTTCCAGGGGGGGGACACCGGGGAGCTGTTTTTT
d_call: TRBD1; v_call: TRBV19; j_call: TRBJ2-7; clone_size: -; cdr3_aa: CASNPGQATYEQYF; cdr3_nt: TGTGCCAGTAATCCGGGACAGGCCACCTACGAGCAGTACTTC
d_call: -; v_call: TRBV19; j_call: TRBJ1-1; clone_size: -; cdr3_aa: CASSFPTGRNTEAFF; cdr3_nt: TGTGCCAGTAGTTTCCCGACGGGAAGGAACACTGAAGCTTTCTTT
d_call: TRBD1; v_call: TRBV29-1; j_call: TRBJ2-7; clone_size: many; cdr3_aa: CSVQSWDRIDEQYF; cdr3_nt: TGCAGCGTTCAGAGTTGGGACAGGATTGACGAGCAGTACTTC
d_call: -; v_call: TRBV7-2; j_call: TRBJ1-1; clone_size: -; cdr3_aa: CASIAGEEDTEAFF; cdr3_nt: TGTGCCAGCATCGCAGGGGAGGAGGACACTGAAGCTTTCTTT
d_call: -; v_call: TRBV6-1; j_call: TRBJ1-1; clone_size: -; cdr3_aa: CASSESRQVNTEAFF; cdr3_nt: TGTGCCAGCAGTGAATCGCGACAGGTTAACACTGAAGCTTTCTTT
d_call: -; v_call: TRBV5-1; j_call: TRBJ1-2; clone_size: many; cdr3_aa: CASSSDGFVGYTF; cdr3_nt: TGCGCCAGCAGCTCGGATGGGTTTGTTGGCTACACCTTC